This is a list of T cell receptor beta chains from one sample in a study of shared T cell receptors in the human thymus. The assay was immunoSEQ multiplex PCR, and TCRdb's table has in-frame clones only and misses some. In the table there are fewer than 700,000 clones, roughly 90% of which are singletons. These data also featured in a second study, about human thymus T cells.

Input material: thymocytes. The receptors come from a boy in the first two years of life with a congenital heart defect. The conserved cysteine and the conserved F or W are not part of the CDR3 here. Each record gives: J gene, V gene, CDR3 protein.

TRBJ1-4	TRBV11-3	ASSSFVALNEKLF
TRBJ1-1	TRBV5-8	ASSLATGGICMNTEAF
TRBJ2-7	TRBV20-1	SARQGYEQY
TRBJ2-1	TRBV9	ASSSVSGGIGYEQF
TRBJ2-3	TRBV2	ASERRPTDTQY
TRBJ2-3	TRBV2	ASSDGSVRGDTQY
TRBJ2-1	TRBV14	ASSLLALGYNEQF
TRBJ2-1	TRBV11-1	ASSLLQDEQF
TRBJ2-1	TRBV4-3	ASSQRLDYNEQF
TRBJ1-4	TRBV13	ASSPRGMDLLF
TRBJ2-1	TRBV5-4	ASSSTGTGKGDNEQF
TRBJ2-7	TRBV11-3	ASSPLAGGASEQY
TRBJ2-2	TRBV5-4	ASSFPPSGRKSGTGELF
TRBJ2-5	TRBV6-5	ASSYGGQGAETQY
TRBJ1-4	TRBV19	ASSFNEKLF
TRBJ1-3	TRBV11-2	ASSLVDPRSGNTIY
TRBJ2-5	TRBV28	ASSLNGGETQY
TRBJ2-1	TRBV5-4	ASSLGSLRSYNEQF
TRBJ1-3	TRBV7-9	ASSLAANGNTIY
TRBJ2-1	TRBV7-9	ASSQTTQRGAYNEQF
TRBJ2-1	TRBV4-3	ASSQSSGRRVNEQF
TRBJ1-2	TRBV19	ASRPAQGYYGYT
TRBJ2-1	TRBV29-1	SVVSKFSSYNEQF
TRBJ2-7	TRBV5-1	ASSAGHEQY
TRBJ1-1	TRBV27	ASSYRGDTEAF
TRBJ2-2	TRBV15	ATSRPPGQGLWELF
TRBJ2-5	TRBV11-2	ASSSSTSGSAKTQY
TRBJ2-1	TRBV2	ASRTGTSGNNEQF
TRBJ2-3	TRBV9	ASSSLREGTDTQY
TRBJ2-5	TRBV29-1	SVEYREKETQY